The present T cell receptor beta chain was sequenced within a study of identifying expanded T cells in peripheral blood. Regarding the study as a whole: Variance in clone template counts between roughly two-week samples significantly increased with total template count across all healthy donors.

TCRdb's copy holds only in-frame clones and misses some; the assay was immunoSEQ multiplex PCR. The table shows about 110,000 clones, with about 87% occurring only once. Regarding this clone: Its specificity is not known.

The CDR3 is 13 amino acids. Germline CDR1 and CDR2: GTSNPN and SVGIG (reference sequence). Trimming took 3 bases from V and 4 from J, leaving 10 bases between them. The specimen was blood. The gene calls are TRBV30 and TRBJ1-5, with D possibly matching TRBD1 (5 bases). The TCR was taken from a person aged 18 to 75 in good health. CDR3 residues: CAWRARENQPQHF. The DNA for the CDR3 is TGTGCCTGGAGGGCCAGGGAGAATCAGCCCCAGCATTTT.